This T cell receptor beta chain was retrieved from a study of Tregs in tolerant kidney transplant recipients. CFSE-labeled recipient PBMCs were cultured more than five days with irradiated graft donor PBMCs, then FACS-sorted. Study outcomes and limitations: Tregs expanded with activated donor B cells seemed most donor-specific. Donor-specific Treg expansion exceeded global Treg expansion in tolerant patients, suggesting antigen drive.

Deletions cut 0 bases from V and 16 bases from J, with 13 bases between. CDR1 and CDR2 (germline): SGHNT, YENEEA. The CDR3 extends over 13 amino acids. Of note for this clone: Antigen unknown.

This table comes from immunoSEQ multiplex PCR, and its TCRdb copy is limited to in-frame clones, with some not included. Of about 15,000 clones listed, roughly 50% are singletons. This clonotype was obtained from a human patient who received a combined kidney and bone marrow transplant. The source was CD4+ T cells from blood cultured with allogeneic cells, collected before the transplant. The genes are TRBV11-3 and TRBJ1-6; D might be TRBD1 (6 bases). The CDR3 protein is CASSLERRGRLHF. The CDR3 DNA is TGTGCCAGCAGCTTAGAGCGGCGGGGGCGACTCCACTTT.